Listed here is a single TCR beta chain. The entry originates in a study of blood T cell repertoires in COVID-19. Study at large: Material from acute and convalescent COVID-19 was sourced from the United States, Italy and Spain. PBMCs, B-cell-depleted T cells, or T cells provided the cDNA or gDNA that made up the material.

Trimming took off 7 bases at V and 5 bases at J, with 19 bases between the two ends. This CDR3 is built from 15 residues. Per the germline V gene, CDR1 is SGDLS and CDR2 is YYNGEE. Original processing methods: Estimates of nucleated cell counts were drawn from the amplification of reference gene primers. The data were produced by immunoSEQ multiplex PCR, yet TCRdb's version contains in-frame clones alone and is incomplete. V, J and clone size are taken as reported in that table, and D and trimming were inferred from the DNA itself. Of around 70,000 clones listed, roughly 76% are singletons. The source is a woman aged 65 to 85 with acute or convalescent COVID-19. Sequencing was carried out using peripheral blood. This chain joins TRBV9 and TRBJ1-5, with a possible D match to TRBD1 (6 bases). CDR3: CASGVGATGDQPQHF. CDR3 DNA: TGTGCCAGCGGAGTGGGGGCCACCGGGGATCAGCCCCAGCATTTT.